Judged by frequency, the clone carrying this T cell receptor beta chain is medium-sized. Its antigen is unknown. This sample was taken from a study of CXCR3-negative and CXCR3-positive naive CD8 T cells. Whole-study findings and limits: The level of CXCR3 expression partially decreased after cryopreservation; the majority of assays used fresh PBMCs. TRBV-TRBJ usage matched between naive CXCR3-negative and CXCR3-positive cells but not between memory cells. Naive cells that were CXCR3-positive had more hydrophobic TRB CDR3s (compared with CXCR3-negative naive cells).

UMI-tagged TRB cDNA libraries were built via 5' RACE. Reanalyzing the 5' RACE reads, TCRdb keeps one entry per CDR3 protein, without DNA. Its table records thousands of distinct CDR3 sequences. This CDR3 has 14 amino acids. The germline V gene encodes CDR1 LNHDA and CDR2 SQIVND (reference sequence). The TCR was taken from a human donor in good health. Some clones in this sample may be carry-over from other donors' samples. The chain uses TRBV19 and TRBJ2-1; TCRdb gives TRBD2 as the D gene, but with no DNA this cannot be confirmed. The sequenced material came from naive CXCR3- CD8+ T cells from blood. Subset meaning: CD45RO-CCR7+CD27+CD95- naive CD8+ T cells lacking CXCR3 (TNR3-). CDR3 region: CASSIVGGSNEQFF.